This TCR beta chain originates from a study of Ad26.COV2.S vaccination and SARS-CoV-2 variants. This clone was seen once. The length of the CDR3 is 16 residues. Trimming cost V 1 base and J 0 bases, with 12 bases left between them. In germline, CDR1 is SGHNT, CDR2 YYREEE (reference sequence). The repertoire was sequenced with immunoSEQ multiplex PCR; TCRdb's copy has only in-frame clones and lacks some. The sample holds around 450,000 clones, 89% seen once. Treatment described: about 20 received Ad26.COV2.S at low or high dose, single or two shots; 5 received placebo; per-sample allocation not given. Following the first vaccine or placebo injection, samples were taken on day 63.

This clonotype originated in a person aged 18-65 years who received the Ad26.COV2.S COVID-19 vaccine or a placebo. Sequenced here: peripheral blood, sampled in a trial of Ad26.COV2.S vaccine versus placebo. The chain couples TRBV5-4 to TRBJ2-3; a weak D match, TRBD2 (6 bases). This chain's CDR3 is CASSLSLASSTDTQYF. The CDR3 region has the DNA TGTGCCAGCAGCTTGAGTCTAGCGTCTAGCACAGATACGCAGTATTTT.